The 11 T cell receptor beta chains presented below share a single source sample, sequenced in a study of post-analysis software for immune sequencing data. The antigens of these receptors remain unknown. Study findings and constraints: In patients, TRBV5-6, TRBV5-1 and TRBV20-1 belonged to five or six TRBV segments found more frequently than in controls.

Sequencing libraries made from TCR beta cDNA carried unique molecular identifiers. TCRdb used MiXCR to reprocess the PCR reads, holding one entry per CDR3 protein. There are hundreds of thousands of distinct CDR3 sequences in the sample; less than 35% occur only once, and 13% lies in the top ten. Sequencing was done on a sample of blood. These receptors came from a girl under 18 with multiple sclerosis.

This clonotype is a singleton in its sample. The rearrangement links TRBV6-1 to TRBJ2-3, with TRBD1 matching over 10 bases. Germline V gene data show CDR1 as MNHNS and CDR2 as SASEGT. V gave up 0 bases and J gave up 4 bases; unmatched junction bases: 4. This CDR3 region has 16 residues. This CDR3 reads CASSEAVGTGADTQYF. The CDR3 DNA follows: TGTGCCAGCAGTGAAGCAGTAGGGACAGGGGCAGATACGCAGTATTTT.

The sample holds one count of this clonotype. The rearrangement links TRBV28 to TRBJ2-5, with D possibly matching TRBD2 (5 bases). The germline CDR1 and CDR2 sequences are MDHEN and SYDVKM. The CDR3 runs to 14 residues. Trimming cost V 2 bases and J 11 bases, with 18 bases left between them. The CDR3 spells CASSLVGRSWEQYF. CDR3 sequence (DNA): TGTGCCAGCAGTTTAGTGGGCCGGTCCTGGGAGCAGTACTTC.

The rearrangement uses TRBV7-3 and TRBJ2-1, with TRBD2 matching 16 bases. This CDR3 has 16 amino acids. The germline V gene has CDR1 SGHTA and CDR2 FQGTGA. With 4 bases clipped from V and 10 bases from J, the junction kept 7 bases outside the gene matches. The CDR3 sequence is CASSSGLAGGPEEQFF. CDR3 DNA sequence: TGTGCCAGCAGCTCGGGACTAGCGGGGGGGCCGGAGGAGCAGTTCTTC.

Concerning this clonotype itself: One junction end does not reproduce the germline sequence, and a read error may be involved. The chain recombines TRBV7-9 with TRBJ1-1, with D possibly TRBD1 on 6 matching bases. The CDR3 is 15 residues long. Per germline, CDR1 SEHNR and CDR2 FQNEAQ (reference sequence). The CDR3 sequence is CASSPAYTGNTEALF. The CDR3 coding sequence is TGTGCCAGCAGCCCAGCCTACACAGGGAACACTGAAGCTTTGTTT.

This clonotype was seen repeatedly, ten times or more. This chain links TRBV5-1 with TRBJ2-1, with TRBD2 matching over 8 bases. Looked up from germline, CDR1 is SGHRS and CDR2 is YFSETQ. V lost 0 bases to trimming and J lost 0 bases; unmatched junction nucleotides: 5. The CDR3 runs to 17 residues. The CDR3 sequence is CASSLGTGTSSYNEQFF. As DNA, the CDR3 is TGCGCCAGCAGCTTGGGGACCGGGACTAGCTCCTACAATGAGCAGTTCTTC.

The chain joins TRBV6-5 to TRBJ2-1, with D tentatively TRBD2 (7 bases). Germline V gene sequence: CDR1 MNHEY, CDR2 SVGAGI. The CDR3 spans 15 residues. The germline V and J ends were trimmed by 2 bases and 6 bases, with 14 bases remaining between them. CDR3 sequence: CASSYMGGPGNEQFF. The CDR3 region has the DNA TGTGCCAGCAGTTACATGGGGGGGCCAGGCAATGAGCAGTTCTTC.

Only a few counts were recorded for this clonotype. The chain recombines TRBV3-1 with TRBJ2-7; D perhaps matches TRBD2 (5 bases). V dropped 4 bases and J dropped 0 bases, with 16 bases sitting between them. Germline lookup yields CDR1 LGHDT and CDR2 YNNKEL (reference sequence). The CDR3 sequence is 16 residues long. CDR3 amino acids: CASSPSGAASSYEQYF. Written as DNA, the CDR3 is TGTGCCAGCAGCCCCTCAGGAGCGGCTAGCTCCTACGAGCAGTACTTC.

This clonotype occurred once. The chain carries TRBV6-2 or TRBV6-3 and TRBJ2-7, with 8 nucleotides matching TRBD2. From germline, CDR1 is MNHEY and CDR2 SVGEGT. The CDR3 covers 17 residues. The trim removed 6 bases at V and 0 bases at J, leaving 13 bases unmatched. Here the CDR3 DNA reads TGTGCCAGCAGCCCCGGGGTAGCGGGGTGGAGCTCCTACGAGCAGTACTTC. Translated, it gives CASSPGVAGWSSYEQYF.

The rearrangement joins TRBV6-1 to TRBJ2-3, with D unclear. V was pared by 2 bases and J by 10 bases, with 13 bases between. CDR3 length: 13 amino acids. Germline V gene sequence: CDR1 MNHNS, CDR2 SASEGT. The CDR3 is CASSENSSRPQYF. CDR3 in DNA: TGTGCCAGCAGTGAAAACTCATCCCGGCCGCAGTATTTT.

This chain connects TRBV29-1 to TRBJ1-1; 10 positions match TRBD1. With V trimmed by 6 bases and J by 5 bases, 9 bases remained unmatched. The CDR3 extends over 14 amino acids. Germline V gene data show CDR1 as SQVTM and CDR2 as ANQGSEA. The CDR3, as DNA: TGCAGCGTAGATCCGGGACAGGGGAGAACTGAAGCTTTCTTT. The encoded protein is CSVDPGQGRTEAFF.

V is TRBV20-1 and J is TRBJ2-5; D gene uncertain. Germline loops: CDR1 DFQATT, CDR2 SNEGSKA (reference sequence). V was trimmed by 2 bases and J by 2 bases, leaving 12 bases between them. The CDR3 spans 14 residues. The CDR3 loop reads CSARRTDLQETQYF. CDR3 DNA: TGCAGTGCTAGACGAACAGACTTACAAGAGACCCAGTACTTC.